The TCR beta chain under discussion was sequenced for a study of blood T cells in healthy people across ages. Study-wide points: Among T cells, TCR beta diversity per million cells dropped roughly linearly as age rose.

V was trimmed by 3 bases and J by 0 bases, leaving 15 bases between them. Germline-derived CDR1 and CDR2 are MGHDK and SYGVNS. The CDR3 totals 17 residues. For this clonotype: The antigen remains undetermined.

Together with a sample-barcoded 5' primer, a J-beta primer mix was included in a second PCR lasting roughly 6 to 12 cycles. TCRdb reanalysed the 5' RACE reads using MiXCR and keeps one entry per CDR3 protein. The sample yields roughly 680,000 distinct CDR3 sequences, roughly 21% seen once. Input material: blood. The V and J genes are TRBV25-1 and TRBJ2-1; D call uncertain. The sequence came from a man between 70 and 80 years old in good health. DNA for the CDR3: TGTGCCAGCAGTGACCGATCGGAACGGAGCTCCTACAATGAGCAGTTCTTC. This sequence encodes CASSDRSERSSYNEQFF.